This T cell receptor (beta chain) stems from a study of blood T cell repertoires in COVID-19. The CDR3 is made up of 12 amino acids. Trimming stripped 6 bases from V and 8 bases from J, with 13 bases between. Germline V gene lookup returns CDR1 MDHEN and CDR2 SYDVKM. This clone was counted a single time. Patients from Seattle were sampled longitudinally, starting during active infection. The protocol was immunoSEQ multiplex PCR, while the TCRdb copy is restricted to in-frame clones and leaves out a portion. This sample yields almost 200,000 clones, of which around four fifths are seen a single time; around 0.93% belongs to the top ten.

The specimen was peripheral blood. The V gene is TRBV28, the J gene TRBJ1-2; D is ambiguous. The TCR comes from a man aged 55 to 70 with COVID-19, enrolled during active disease. CDR3 nucleotides: TGTGCCAGCAGCTTGACCGTCGGGGGCTACACCTTC. Its protein product is CASSLTVGGYTF.